These 4 T cell receptor beta chains share one sample of origin, sequenced in a study of T-cell memory formation after mild COVID-19. TCRdb analysed the 5' RACE reads with MiXCR anew, one entry per CDR3 protein. The profile shows 350,000 to 400,000 distinct CDR3 sequences, roughly an eighth of them singletons. Sample: PBMCs or a T cell subset sorted from them (not recorded which). Receptors were obtained from a man between 18 and 35 years old who had mild COVID-19 (a few samples of this study predate the infection). Cell type and time point are not known.

This chain uses TRBV12-3 or TRBV12-4 with TRBJ1-6, with D perhaps TRBD1 (6 bases). Trimming removed 5 bases from V and 0 bases from J, with 11 bases in between. This CDR3 has 16 amino acids. The CDR3 spells CASSRQASSYNSPLHF. DNA of the CDR3: TGTGCCAGCAGTCGACAGGCAAGCTCCTATAATTCACCCCTCCACTTT.

This chain joins TRBV3-1 and TRBJ2-3; 7 positions agree with TRBD2. The CDR3 runs to 15 residues. The V segment lost 3 bases and the J segment 1 base; nucleotides outside the gene matches: 4. In germline, CDR1 is LGHDT, CDR2 YNNKEL (reference sequence). In DNA, the CDR3 is TGTGCCAGCAGCCAGAACGCGGGGGGCACAGATACGCAGTATTTT. Residues: CASSQNAGGTDTQYF.

This clonotype was detected ten times or more. The V and J genes are TRBV7-9 and TRBJ2-7; the D is unclear. The CDR3 has 14 residues. Germline-derived CDR1 and CDR2 are SEHNR and FQNEAQ (reference sequence). The germline V and J ends were trimmed by 2 bases and 0 bases, with 8 bases remaining between them. The CDR3: CASSLQSSSYEQYF. DNA for the CDR3: TGTGCCAGCAGCTTACAGAGTAGCTCCTACGAGCAGTACTTC.

V gene TRBV23-1 combines with J gene TRBJ2-3, with D perhaps assigned TRBD1 or TRBD2 (5 bases each). TRBV23-1 is an ORF for which the function is uncertain. The CDR3 length is 14 residues. V lost 7 bases and J 1 base, leaving 12 bases between the germline ends. CDR3 in amino acids: CASTPGAGTDTQYF. In nucleotides, the CDR3 is TGCGCCAGCACCCCCGGGGCTGGCACAGATACGCAGTATTTT.